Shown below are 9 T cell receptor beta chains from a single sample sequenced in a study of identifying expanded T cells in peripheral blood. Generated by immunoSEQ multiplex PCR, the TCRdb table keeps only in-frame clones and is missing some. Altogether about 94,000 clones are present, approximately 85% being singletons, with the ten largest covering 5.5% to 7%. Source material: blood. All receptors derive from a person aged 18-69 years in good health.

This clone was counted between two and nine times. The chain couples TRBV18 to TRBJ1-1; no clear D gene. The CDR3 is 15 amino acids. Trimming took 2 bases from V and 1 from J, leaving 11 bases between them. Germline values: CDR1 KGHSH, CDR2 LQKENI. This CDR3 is CASSPYLEGNTEAFF. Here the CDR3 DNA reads TGTGCCAGCTCACCATATCTCGAAGGGAACACTGAAGCTTTCTTT.

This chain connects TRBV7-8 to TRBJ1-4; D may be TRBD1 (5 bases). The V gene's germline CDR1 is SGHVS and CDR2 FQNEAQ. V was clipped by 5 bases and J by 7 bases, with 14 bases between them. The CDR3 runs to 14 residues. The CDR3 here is CASSLDSSFEKLFF. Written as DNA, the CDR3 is TGTGCCAGCAGCCTCGACAGCTCCTTTGAAAAACTGTTTTTT.

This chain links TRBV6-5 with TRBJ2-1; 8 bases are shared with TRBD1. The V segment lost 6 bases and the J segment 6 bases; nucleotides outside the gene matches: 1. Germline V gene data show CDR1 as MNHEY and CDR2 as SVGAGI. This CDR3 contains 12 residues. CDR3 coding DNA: TGTGCCAGCAGAACAGGGGGCAATGAGCAGTTCTTC. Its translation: CASRTGGNEQFF.

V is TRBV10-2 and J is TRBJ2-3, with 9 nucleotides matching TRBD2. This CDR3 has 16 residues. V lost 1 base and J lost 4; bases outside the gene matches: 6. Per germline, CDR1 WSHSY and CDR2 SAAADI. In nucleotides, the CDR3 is TGCGCCAGCAGTGAGTTTGGCGGGGGGGCTGCAGATACGCAGTATTTT. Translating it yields CASSEFGGGAADTQYF.

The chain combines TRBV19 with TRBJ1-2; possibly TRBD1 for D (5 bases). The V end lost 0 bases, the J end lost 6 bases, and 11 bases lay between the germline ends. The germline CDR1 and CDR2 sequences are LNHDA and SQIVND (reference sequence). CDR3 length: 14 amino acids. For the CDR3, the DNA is TGTGCCAGTAGTATAGATAGGGGACTGGATGGCTACACCTTC. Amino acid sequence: CASSIDRGLDGYTF.

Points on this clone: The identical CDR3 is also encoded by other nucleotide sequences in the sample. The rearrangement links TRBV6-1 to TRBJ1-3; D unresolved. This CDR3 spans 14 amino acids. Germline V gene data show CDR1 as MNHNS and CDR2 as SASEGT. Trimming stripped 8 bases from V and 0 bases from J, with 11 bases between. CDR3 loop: CASSDGVSGNTIYF. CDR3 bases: TGTGCCAGCTCGGACGGTGTCTCTGGAAACACCATATATTTT.

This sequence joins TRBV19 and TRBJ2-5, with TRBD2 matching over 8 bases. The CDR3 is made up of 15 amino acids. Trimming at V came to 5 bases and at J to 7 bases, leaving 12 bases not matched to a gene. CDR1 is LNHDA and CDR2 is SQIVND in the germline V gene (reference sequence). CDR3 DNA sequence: TGTGCCAGTAGTGCAGCGGGGGCCCTAGAGGGGACCCAGTACTTC. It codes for CASSAAGALEGTQYF.

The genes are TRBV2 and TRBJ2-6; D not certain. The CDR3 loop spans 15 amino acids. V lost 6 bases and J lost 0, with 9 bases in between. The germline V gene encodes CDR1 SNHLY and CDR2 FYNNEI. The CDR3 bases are TGTGCCAGCAGCGGACGGAGCTCTGGGGCCAACGTCCTGACTTTC. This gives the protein CASSGRSSGANVLTF.

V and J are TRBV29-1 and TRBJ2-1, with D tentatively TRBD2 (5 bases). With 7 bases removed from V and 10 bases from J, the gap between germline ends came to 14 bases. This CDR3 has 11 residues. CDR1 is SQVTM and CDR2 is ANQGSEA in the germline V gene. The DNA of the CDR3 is TGCAGCGCCGAGGGCGAAGGGGAGCAGTTCTTC. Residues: CSAEGEGEQFF.